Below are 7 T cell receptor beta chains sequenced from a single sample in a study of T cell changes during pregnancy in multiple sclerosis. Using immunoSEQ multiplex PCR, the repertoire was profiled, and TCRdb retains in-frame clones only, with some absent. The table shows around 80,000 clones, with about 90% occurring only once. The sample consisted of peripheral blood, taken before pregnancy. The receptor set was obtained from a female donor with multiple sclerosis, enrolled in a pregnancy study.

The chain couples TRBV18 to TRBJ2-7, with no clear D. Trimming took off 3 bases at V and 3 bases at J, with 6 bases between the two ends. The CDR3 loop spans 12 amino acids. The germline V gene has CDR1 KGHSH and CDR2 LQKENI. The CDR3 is CASSPAGYEQYF. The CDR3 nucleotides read TGTGCCAGCTCACCGGCTGGCTACGAGCAGTACTTC.

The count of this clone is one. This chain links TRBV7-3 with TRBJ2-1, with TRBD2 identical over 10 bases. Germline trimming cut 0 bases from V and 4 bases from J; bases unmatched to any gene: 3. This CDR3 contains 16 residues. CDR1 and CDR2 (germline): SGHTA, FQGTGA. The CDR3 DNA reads TGTGCCAGCAGCTTAACTGTGACTAGCGGGTACAATGAGCAGTTCTTC. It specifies CASSLTVTSGYNEQFF.

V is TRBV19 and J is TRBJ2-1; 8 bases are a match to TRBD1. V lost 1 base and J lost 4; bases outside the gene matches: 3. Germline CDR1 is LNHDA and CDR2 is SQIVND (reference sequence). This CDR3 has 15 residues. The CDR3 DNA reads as TGTGCCAGTAGTATAGTGGGGACAGGATACAATGAGCAGTTCTTC. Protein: CASSIVGTGYNEQFF.

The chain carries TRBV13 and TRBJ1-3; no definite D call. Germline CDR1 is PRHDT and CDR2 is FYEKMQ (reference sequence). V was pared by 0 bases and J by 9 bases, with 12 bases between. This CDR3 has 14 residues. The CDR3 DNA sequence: TGTGCCAGCAGCTTAGGTACAGTTGGAGGCACCATATATTTT. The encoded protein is CASSLGTVGGTIYF.

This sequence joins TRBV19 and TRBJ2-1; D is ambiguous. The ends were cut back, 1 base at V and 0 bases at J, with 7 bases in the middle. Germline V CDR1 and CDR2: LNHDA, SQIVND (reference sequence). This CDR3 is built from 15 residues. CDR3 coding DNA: TGTGCCAGTAGTATAGCCTCCAGCTCCTACAATGAGCAGTTCTTC. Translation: CASSIASSSYNEQFF.

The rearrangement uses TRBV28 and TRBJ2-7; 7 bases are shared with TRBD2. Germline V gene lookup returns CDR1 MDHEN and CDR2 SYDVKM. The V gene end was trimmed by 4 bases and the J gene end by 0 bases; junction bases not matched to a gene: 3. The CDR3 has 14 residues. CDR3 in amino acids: CASSWGGSSYEQYF. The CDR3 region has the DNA TGTGCCAGCAGTTGGGGCGGGAGCTCCTACGAGCAGTACTTC.

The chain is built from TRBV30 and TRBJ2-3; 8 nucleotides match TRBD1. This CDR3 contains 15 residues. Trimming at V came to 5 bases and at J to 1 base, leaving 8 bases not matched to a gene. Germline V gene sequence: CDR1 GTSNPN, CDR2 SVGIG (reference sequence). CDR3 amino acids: CAWLFTGGGTDTQYF. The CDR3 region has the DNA TGTGCCTGGTTATTTACAGGGGGAGGCACAGATACGCAGTATTTT.